This T cell receptor (beta chain) was documented in a study of hypomethylating agent response in myelodysplastic syndrome. Study-wide background: Patients with myelodysplastic syndrome were under ten male and 2 female.

Worth noting for this clone: The antigen is undetermined.

The CDR3 sequence is 12 residues long. Germline V gene lookup returns CDR1 SEHNR and CDR2 FQNEAQ (reference sequence). Two replicates of about 200 ng each gave 400 ng DNA per sample, survey resolution. The method was immunoSEQ multiplex PCR; TCRdb's version includes in-frame clones alone and lacks a portion of them. The profile shows about 3,500 clones, roughly 82% of them singletons. Study-level findings and limits: The MDS versus healthy comparison may be affected by non-age-matched controls.

The rearrangement links TRBV7-9 to TRBJ2-5; no clear D gene. The DNA end is a closer match to TRBJ2-7, so the J assignment may be wrong. The starting material was bone marrow, obtained before or after starting hypomethylating agent treatment for myelodysplastic syndrome (not recorded which). The sequence was collected from a human donor with myelodysplastic syndrome. The CDR3 DNA sequence: TGTGCCAGCAGCTCCGCTACCTACGAGCAGTACTTC. Its protein is CASSSATYEQYF.